This TCR beta chain stems from a study of radiotherapy plus CTLA-4 blockade in lung cancer. The wider study: Among patients, around 19% showed objective responses, and around 30% had disease control. Overall study findings and caveats: Clones of tumor-derived TCRs expanded in blood after radiotherapy plus ipilimumab. Early shifts in blood T cell clones, with interferon-beta, reportedly predicted response best.

Method: immunoSEQ multiplex PCR; TCRdb's copy keeps in-frame clones and lacks some. The profile shows 60,000 to 70,000 clones, around 81% of them singletons. A note on this clone: Its antigen is not identified.

Those patients who had chemo-refractory metastatic non-small-cell lung cancer were given focal radiation along with CTLA-4 blockade through ipilimumab. CDR1 and CDR2 (germline): SGDLS, YYNGEE. The J segment lost 8 bases and the V segment lost 3 bases, leaving 5 bases of the junction unmatched. The CDR3 consists of 15 residues. This rearrangement joins TRBV9 to TRBJ1-4; 12 nucleotides align to TRBD1. The clonotype was recovered from a human donor with non-small cell lung cancer who had a partial response to radiotherapy plus ipilimumab. The sequenced sample was peripheral blood, obtained from a patient treated with radiotherapy plus ipilimumab. CDR3 sequence: CASSAGTGGREKLFF. CDR3 sequence (DNA): TGTGCCAGCAGCGCGGGGACAGGGGGCAGAGAAAAACTGTTTTTT.